A single sample is the source of the 6 T cell receptor beta chains below, sequenced in a study of T cell changes during pregnancy in multiple sclerosis. This table comes from immunoSEQ multiplex PCR, and its TCRdb copy is limited to in-frame clones, with some not included. This sample yields more than 30,000 clones, of which around 94% are seen a single time; about 8.3% belongs to the top ten. The sequenced sample was CD8+ T cells from peripheral blood mononuclear cells, obtained in the third trimester of pregnancy. Receptor source: a female donor with multiple sclerosis, enrolled in a pregnancy study.

The V gene is TRBV7-6, the J gene TRBJ1-6; 7 bases match TRBD1. Germline loops: CDR1 SGHVS, CDR2 FNYEAQ. The CDR3 consists of 14 residues. Trimming removed 5 bases from V and 8 bases from J; junction bases left unmatched: 6. CDR3 loop: CASSQTGIYSPLHF. CDR3 bases: TGTGCCAGCAGCCAGACAGGGATTTATTCACCCCTCCACTTT.

The V call is TRBV15, the J call TRBJ1-2; 8 bases are a match to TRBD1. CDR3 length: 14 amino acids. Losses at the gene ends were 5 bases for V and 4 bases for J; bases not matched to a gene: 6. Germline lookup yields CDR1 LNHNV and CDR2 YYDKDF (reference sequence). CDR3 sequence (DNA): TGTGCCACCAGCGCGGACAGGGTGGGCTATGGCTACACCTTC. Amino acids: CATSADRVGYGYTF.

J is TRBJ2-1 and V is TRBV11-2, with D possibly being TRBD2 (5 bases). V gave up 0 bases and J gave up 10 bases, with 13 bases separating them. This CDR3 spans 14 amino acids. Germline V lookup: CDR1 SGHAT, CDR2 FQNNGV. CDR3 nucleotide sequence: TGTGCCAGCAGCTTAGACCCCAGAGGGCCCGAGCAGTTCTTC. It is translated as CASSLDPRGPEQFF.

The chain combines TRBV12-5 with TRBJ2-7, with a possible D match to TRBD1 (5 bases). Trimming pared 6 bases from V and 2 bases from J, leaving 20 bases between. The CDR3 has 16 residues. CDR1 LGHNT and CDR2 FRNRAP come from the germline V gene. CDR3 DNA sequence: TGTGCTAGTGGCTCCCCAGGCAGGGCAGGGACCTACGAGCAGTACTTC. Its protein product is CASGSPGRAGTYEQYF.

The chain is built from TRBV5-5 and TRBJ2-2, with TRBD1 matching 8 bases. The CDR3 totals 15 residues. V was clipped by 4 bases and J by 2 bases; unmatched bases: 4. Germline CDR1 is SGHKS and CDR2 is YYEKEE (reference sequence). As DNA, the CDR3 is TGTGCCAGCAGCCTTGGACAGGGAAACACCGGGGAGCTGTTTTTT. Its translation is CASSLGQGNTGELFF.

CDR3 protein: CASRHDVALGELFF. The DNA of the CDR3 is TGTGCCAGCAGGCACGACGTGGCCCTCGGGGAACTGTTTTTT. The chain is built from TRBV6-5 and TRBJ1-4; D is uncertain. CDR3 size: 14 residues. Trimming stripped 6 bases from V and 12 bases from J, with 20 bases between. The germline CDR1 and CDR2 sequences are MNHEY and SVGAGI.